Below, 21 T cell receptor beta chains from the same sample are listed, as sequenced in a study of blood T cell repertoires in COVID-19. Using immunoSEQ multiplex PCR, the repertoire was profiled, and TCRdb retains in-frame clones only, with some absent. The table shows 50,000 to 75,000 clones, with around 79% occurring only once. Input material: peripheral blood. Source of these receptors: a woman between 50 and 59 years old with active or convalescent COVID-19.

The chain uses TRBV7-9 and TRBJ1-2; D is undetermined. Per the germline V gene, CDR1 is SEHNR and CDR2 is FQNEAQ (reference sequence). V was trimmed by 4 bases and J by 2 bases, leaving 17 bases between them. The CDR3 is 16 amino acids. The CDR3 nucleotides read TGTGCCAGCAGCTCTAGTATCGCGAATTGGAACTATGGCTACACCTTC. Translated: CASSSSIANWNYGYTF.

CDR3 coding DNA: TGCAGCGTTGTACAGGGGCAACTAAGCACAGATACGCAGTATTTT. This translates into CSVVQGQLSTDTQYF. This chain connects TRBV29-1 to TRBJ2-3, with TRBD1 identical over 7 bases. V trimming: 4 bases; J trimming: 0 bases; junction bases outside the gene matches: 7. The CDR3 loop spans 15 amino acids. CDR1 and CDR2 (germline): SQVTM, ANQGSEA.

The rearrangement links TRBV7-9 to TRBJ2-1; D uncertain. V was trimmed by 5 bases and J by 0 bases, leaving 8 bases between them. Germline V gene sequence: CDR1 SEHNR, CDR2 FQNEAQ (reference sequence). The CDR3 is made up of 14 amino acids. Written as DNA, the CDR3 is TGTGCCAGCAGCCTCAGTTACTCCTACAATGAGCAGTTCTTC. Residues: CASSLSYSYNEQFF.

In its sample, this clone was seen a few times. The chain is built from TRBV19 and TRBJ1-5; 7 bases match TRBD1. The CDR3 has 16 residues. Germline-derived CDR1 and CDR2 are LNHDA and SQIVND (reference sequence). The junction had 11 bases not matched to a gene; V was cut back by 6 bases and J by 3 bases. CDR3 residues: CASRPPGQPLNQPQHF. The CDR3, as DNA: TGTGCCAGTAGACCTCCGGGACAGCCCCTCAATCAGCCCCAGCATTTT.

The chain combines TRBV25-1 with TRBJ2-7, with TRBD1 identical over 7 bases. The V gene's germline CDR1 is MGHDK and CDR2 SYGVNS. CDR3 size: 13 residues. Trimming removed 2 bases from V and 3 bases from J; junction bases left unmatched: 1. In DNA form, the CDR3 reads TGTGCCAGCAGTGAAGGGACAGACTACGAGCAGTACTTC. This translates into CASSEGTDYEQYF.

This rearrangement joins TRBV10-3 to TRBJ2-2; 8 bases agree with TRBD1. This CDR3 contains 14 residues. With V trimmed by 6 bases and J by 3 bases, 3 bases remained unmatched. Germline assignment: CDR1 ENHRY and CDR2 SYGVKD. Here the CDR3 reads CAISVTGDTGELFF. The CDR3 coding sequence is TGTGCCATCAGCGTGACAGGGGACACCGGGGAGCTGTTTTTT.

The chain couples TRBV19 to TRBJ2-7, with TRBD2 identical over 13 bases. V gave up 5 bases and J gave up 4 bases; unmatched junction bases: 5. In germline, CDR1 is LNHDA, CDR2 SQIVND (reference sequence). CDR3 size: 15 residues. The CDR3 DNA follows: TGTGCCAGTAGTCCGGGACTAGCGGGATTGTACGAGCAGTACTTC. As protein: CASSPGLAGLYEQYF.

The chain carries TRBV7-6 and TRBJ2-5, with D perhaps TRBD2 (5 bases). V was trimmed by 5 bases and J by 1 base, leaving 8 bases between them. Per germline, CDR1 SGHVS and CDR2 FNYEAQ. This CDR3 is built from 13 residues. CDR3 coding DNA: TGTGCCAGCAGCCCAGCGGTCCAAGAGACCCAGTACTTC. Encoded protein: CASSPAVQETQYF.

This chain links TRBV9 with TRBJ2-7; 12 nucleotides match TRBD2. In germline, CDR1 is SGDLS, CDR2 YYNGEE. J gave up 6 bases and V 3 bases, and 10 bases lay outside the gene matches. This CDR3 has 16 residues. CDR3 amino acids: CASSETGTSGFGEQYF. As DNA, the CDR3 is TGTGCCAGCAGCGAAACCGGGACTAGCGGGTTCGGCGAGCAGTACTTC.

The V call is TRBV29-1, the J call TRBJ2-3, with D possibly TRBD1 on 6 matching bases. The V gene's germline CDR1 is SQVTM and CDR2 ANQGSEA. Deletions cut 5 bases from V and 2 bases from J, with 17 bases between. This CDR3 comprises 15 residues. The CDR3 spells CSVHGQPHPTDTQYF. The CDR3, as DNA: TGCAGCGTTCACGGACAGCCTCACCCCACAGATACGCAGTATTTT.

The chain couples TRBV4-2 to TRBJ2-3; the match to TRBD1 covers 8 bases. The V gene end was trimmed by 3 bases and the J gene end by 4 bases; junction bases not matched to a gene: 6. The CDR3 is made up of 15 amino acids. Germline V gene data show CDR1 as LGHNA and CDR2 as YNFKEQ. The CDR3 sequence is CASSQDRVKADTQYF. The CDR3 DNA sequence: TGTGCCAGCAGCCAGGACAGGGTTAAGGCAGATACGCAGTATTTT.

The chain has TRBV6-5 and TRBJ1-4; D may be TRBD1 (6 bases). V lost 8 bases to trimming and J lost 3 bases, with 13 bases between them. The CDR3 consists of 14 residues. Germline V gene lookup returns CDR1 MNHEY and CDR2 SVGAGI. The CDR3 DNA sequence: TGTGCCAGCCGACCGGACAGACCTAATGAAAAACTGTTTTTT. Translating it yields CASRPDRPNEKLFF.

The chain has TRBV29-1 and TRBJ1-2; D remains ambiguous. The CDR3 length is 12 residues. The V end was cut by 0 bases, the J end by 5 bases, with 7 bases between. Germline V gene sequence: CDR1 SQVTM, CDR2 ANQGSEA. CDR3 sequence (DNA): TGCAGCGTTGAAGAAGCGGGGTATGGCTACACCTTC. Residues: CSVEEAGYGYTF. The full variable domain, its missing parts supplied by reference TRBV29-1 and TRBJ1-2, is SAVISQKPSRDICQRGTSLTIQCQVDSQVTMMFWYRQQPGQSLTLIATANQGSEATYESGFVIDKFPISRPNLTFSTLTVSNMSPEDSSIYLCSVEEAGYGYTFGSGTRLTVV.

The V call is TRBV10-3, the J call TRBJ2-3; D perhaps matches TRBD1 (5 bases). Trimming left V 10 bases short and J 5 bases short, with 10 bases between. This CDR3 spans 11 amino acids. Germline CDR1 reads ENHRY; CDR2 reads SYGVKD. This CDR3 reads CASIGVDTQYF. CDR3 sequence (DNA): TGTGCCAGTATAGGGGTAGATACGCAGTATTTT.

The chain links TRBV5-6 to TRBJ2-2; the match to TRBD2 covers 11 bases. The V gene end was trimmed by 4 bases and the J gene end by 3 bases; junction bases not matched to a gene: 5. Germline V CDR1 and CDR2: SGHDT, YYEEEE. The CDR3 length is 16 residues. CDR3 sequence (DNA): TGTGCCAGCAGCAAGCCGGGACTAGCGGACACCGGGGAGCTGTTTTTT. Its translation: CASSKPGLADTGELFF.

This clone was counted a few times. The rearrangement links TRBV29-1 to TRBJ1-1; D call uncertain. CDR3 length: 12 amino acids. V lost 7 bases, J lost 9 bases, and 18 bases lay in between. Germline assignment: CDR1 SQVTM and CDR2 ANQGSEA. Here the CDR3 DNA reads TGCAGCGGGCTCGGGAACAGAAGAAAAGCTTTCTTT. Protein sequence: CSGLGNRRKAFF. The complete variable domain, with remaining parts taken from reference TRBV29-1 and TRBJ1-1, reads SAVISQKPSRDICQRGTSLTIQCQVDSQVTMMFWYRQQPGQSLTLIATANQGSEATYESGFVIDKFPISRPNLTFSTLTVSNMSPEDSSIYLCSGLGNRRKAFFGQGTRLTVV.

This clone was picked up many times. J is TRBJ2-1 and V is TRBV5-1; TRBD2 agrees at 7 bases. V gave up 3 bases and J gave up 9 bases; unmatched junction bases: 12. This CDR3 spans 15 amino acids. Per the germline V gene, CDR1 is SGHRS and CDR2 is YFSETQ. The CDR3 DNA is TGCGCCAGCAGCTACACTAGCGTTGATTATGGTGAGCAGTTCTTC. It specifies CASSYTSVDYGEQFF.

The rearrangement links TRBV29-1 to TRBJ2-4; 9 nucleotides match TRBD2. This CDR3 is built from 16 residues. The V gene's germline CDR1 is SQVTM and CDR2 ANQGSEA. The V gene end was trimmed by 1 base and the J gene end by 2 bases; junction bases not matched to a gene: 6. For the CDR3, the DNA is TGCAGCGTTGAAGTCCTAGCGGGGCATCCCAAAAACATTCAGTACTTC. Protein: CSVEVLAGHPKNIQYF.

The V and J genes are TRBV9 and TRBJ2-5; a possible D gene is TRBD2 (5 bases). Trimming left V 0 bases short and J 1 base short, with 10 bases between. The CDR3 runs to 15 residues. Germline CDR1 and CDR2: SGDLS and YYNGEE. CDR3 protein: CASSVVPGSQETQYF. The DNA for the CDR3 is TGTGCCAGCAGCGTAGTCCCGGGGAGCCAAGAGACCCAGTACTTC. Using reference TRBV9 and TRBJ2-5 for the parts outside the CDR3, the full variable domain is DSGVTQTPKHLITATGQRVTLRCSPRSGDLSVYWYQQSLDQGLQFLIQYYNGEERAKGNILERFSAQQFPDLHSELNLSSLELGDSALYFCASSVVPGSQETQYFGPGTRLLVL.

The chain joins TRBV10-3 to TRBJ1-1; 10 nucleotides line up with TRBD1. The germline gives CDR1 ENHRY, CDR2 SYGVKD. Trimming cost V 9 bases and J 1 base; bases outside gene matches: 11. This CDR3 has 16 amino acids. The CDR3 region is CAIEPGTGDSNTEAFF. For the CDR3, the DNA is TGTGCCATAGAGCCCGGGACAGGGGATTCGAACACTGAAGCTTTCTTT.

This chain joins TRBV3-1 (or the pseudogene TRBV3-2) and TRBJ2-7; D is ambiguous. The CDR3 has 12 residues. Trimming took off 1 base at V and 5 bases at J, with 6 bases between the two ends. CDR1 is LGHDT, CDR2 YNNKEL, per germline (reference sequence). The DNA of the CDR3 is TGTGCCAGCAGCCAAGTGCAGAACGAGCAGTACTTC. Protein: CASSQVQNEQYF.